Ten or more counts support the clone carrying this T cell receptor (beta chain). Its antigen is currently unknown. This sample is drawn from a study of metastatic and nonmetastatic thyroid tumors. For the study at large: Malignant and benign thyroid patients had repertoires compared in peripheral blood and tumor or nodule tissue. Overall study findings and caveats: It was reportedly found that TCR beta diversity was significantly higher in malignant thyroid tumors than in benign nodules, a difference seen in both blood and tumor samples.

Patients had received no treatment of any kind before thyroid surgery. The CDR3 runs 15 residues. CDR1 and CDR2 (germline): SGHRS, YFSETQ. The V and J ends lost 0 bases and 7 bases, in that order; junction bases with no gene match: 6. Authors' methods: To classify distant metastasis in papillary thyroid cancer, a model was built from CDR3 differences across clinicopathological groups. Through MiXCR, TCRdb re-clonotyped the PCR reads. It is TCRdb's table, rather than the study itself, that gives the V and J calls and clone size. The data show tens of thousands of clones, with 17% seen just once and 5.5% to 7.5% held by the top ten.

The chain joins TRBV5-1 to TRBJ2-1, with 8 bases identical to TRBD1. Sequencing used blood. The sequence was obtained from a female donor with papillary thyroid cancer or a benign thyroid nodule (not recorded which). Some clones in this sample may be carry-over from other donors' samples. The chain's CDR3 is CASSLAGRGQNEQFF. The CDR3 region has the DNA TGCGCCAGCAGCTTGGCGGGCAGGGGGCAGAATGAGCAGTTCTTC.